Sequencing of this TCR beta chain was carried out in a study of Graves' ophthalmopathy and Graves' hyperthyroidism. Amplified TCR beta CDR3 regions were obtained using RNA transcripts as template. First-round RT-PCR used HTBI primers; second-round multiplex PCR followed. TCRdb re-called the multiplex PCR reads with MiXCR, one entry per CDR3 protein. The sample lists 740,000 or so distinct CDR3 sequences; roughly 40% were seen once. There are a few counts of this clonotype. This CDR3 is built from 15 residues. The germline V gene has CDR1 SEHNR and CDR2 FQNEAQ (reference sequence). V dropped 3 bases and J dropped 0 bases, with 9 bases sitting between them. With a duration under 3 months, ophthalmopathy in the donors showed moderate-to-severe activity, CAS ≥3 and NOSPECS ≥4.

This sequence originates from an adult man with Graves' ophthalmopathy. The sample comprised peripheral blood. This chain connects TRBV7-9 to TRBJ1-3, with D possibly matching TRBD1 (5 bases). The DNA for the CDR3 is TGTGCCAGCAGCTTCTCCAGGGCCTCTGGAAACACCATATATTTT. This codes for CASSFSRASGNTIYF. The entire variable domain, with the rest obtained from reference TRBV7-9 and TRBJ1-3, is as follows: DTGVSQNPRHKITKRGQNVTFRCDPISEHNRLYWYRQTLGQGPEFLTYFQNEAQLEKSRLLSDRFSAERPKGSFSTLEIQRTEQGDSAMYLCASSFSRASGNTIYFGEGSWLTVV.